This T cell receptor (beta chain) emerged from a study of T cells after yellow fever vaccination. This clonotype was seen repeatedly, ten times or more. The length of the CDR3 is 13 residues. Looked up from germline, CDR1 is SQVTM and CDR2 is ANQGSEA. The junction had 10 bases not matched to a gene; V was cut back by 4 bases and J by 7 bases. Production of TCR cDNA was by 5'RACE template switching, which also added a universal primer site and UMIs. TCRdb itself ran the 5' RACE reads through MiXCR, one entry per CDR3 protein. The sample lists 42,000 or so distinct CDR3 sequences, about 7% seen once, with approximately 16% in the top ten.

This receptor was obtained from a man aged 25-40 years who received the YFV17D yellow fever vaccine. Here the sequenced sample was CD8+ T cells not binding an NS4B(214-222) dextramer, sorted from PBMCs, taken 45 days after the yellow fever booster vaccination. The chain joins TRBV29-1 to TRBJ2-7, with 7 bases fitting TRBD1. The DNA of the CDR3 is TGCAGCGTTGTAGGACAGGCGAATTATGAGCAGTACTTC. This codes for CSVVGQANYEQYF.